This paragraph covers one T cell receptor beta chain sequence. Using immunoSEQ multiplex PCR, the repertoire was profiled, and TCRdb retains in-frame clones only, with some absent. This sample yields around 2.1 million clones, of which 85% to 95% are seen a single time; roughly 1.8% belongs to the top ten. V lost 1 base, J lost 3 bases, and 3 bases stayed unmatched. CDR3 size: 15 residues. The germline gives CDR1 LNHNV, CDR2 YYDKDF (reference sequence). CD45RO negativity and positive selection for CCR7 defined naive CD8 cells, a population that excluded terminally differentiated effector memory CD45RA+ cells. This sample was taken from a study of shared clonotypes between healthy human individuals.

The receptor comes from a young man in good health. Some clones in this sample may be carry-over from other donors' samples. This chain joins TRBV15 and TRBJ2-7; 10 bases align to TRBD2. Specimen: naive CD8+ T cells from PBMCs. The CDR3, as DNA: TGTGCCACCAGCAGAGGGGGGACTAGCGTCTACGAGCAGTACTTC. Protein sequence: CATSRGGTSVYEQYF.